This is a list of T cell receptor beta chains from one sample in a study of blood T cell repertoires in COVID-19. Profiled with immunoSEQ multiplex PCR; TCRdb holds only in-frame clones, not every one. The table records roughly 230,000 clones, approximately 88% of them present only once. The sample consisted of peripheral blood. The receptors here all came from a human donor in a cohort sampled during active COVID-19. Both conserved end residues are part of each CDR3. A D gene is named only where the DNA matches it firmly. Clone sizes are given selectively: once, few, many, or a class where the clone is expanded.

d_gene: .
abundance: .
v_gene: TRBV6-5
j_gene: TRBJ1-2
CDR3nt: TGTGCCAGCAGTTTCAAACTGTCTGGAGGTACCTATGGCTACACCTTC
CDR3aa: CASSFKLSGGTYGYTF

d_gene: .
abundance: .
v_gene: TRBV2
j_gene: TRBJ2-7
CDR3nt: TGTGCCAGCAAAAGGGGACGGTCTAGCGACTACGAGCAGTACTTC
CDR3aa: CASKRGRSSDYEQYF

d_gene: .
abundance: .
v_gene: TRBV29-1
j_gene: TRBJ1-2
CDR3nt: TGCAGCGTTGAAGGGTTGCTCGCAGGCCAAGTGAACAACTATGGCTACACCTTC
CDR3aa: CSVEGLLAGQVNNYGYTF

d_gene: .
abundance: .
v_gene: TRBV18
j_gene: TRBJ1-5
CDR3nt: TGTGCCAGCTCTCAACAGGATCAGCCCCAGCATTTT
CDR3aa: CASSQQDQPQHF

d_gene: TRBD2
abundance: .
v_gene: TRBV11-2
j_gene: TRBJ2-2
CDR3nt: TGTGCCAGCAGCTCCAGCGGGGCGGACACCGGGGAGCTGTTTTTT
CDR3aa: CASSSSGADTGELFF

d_gene: TRBD2
abundance: .
v_gene: TRBV6-4
j_gene: TRBJ2-1
CDR3nt: TGTGCCAGCAGCGAAGGACTAGCGGGAGGGTACAATGAGCAGTTCTTC
CDR3aa: CASSEGLAGGYNEQFF

d_gene: TRBD1
abundance: .
v_gene: TRBV12-3/TRBV12-4
j_gene: TRBJ1-5
CDR3nt: TGTGCCAGCAGCCGGGGACAGAATCAGCCCCAGCATTTT
CDR3aa: CASSRGQNQPQHF

d_gene: .
abundance: once
v_gene: TRBV18
j_gene: TRBJ1-2
CDR3nt: TGTGCCAGCTCACCGAGGGACACTCTAGGTAGGGGTGGCTACACCTTC
CDR3aa: CASSPRDTLGRGGYTF

d_gene: TRBD2
abundance: .
v_gene: TRBV4-3
j_gene: TRBJ2-7
CDR3nt: TGCGCCAGCAGCCAAGGTAGCGGGAGCTACGAGCAGTACTTC
CDR3aa: CASSQGSGSYEQYF

d_gene: .
abundance: .
v_gene: TRBV6-5
j_gene: TRBJ1-1
CDR3nt: TGTGCCAGCAAGGCAGGGGTGGGAAGCACTGAAGCTTTCTTT
CDR3aa: CASKAGVGSTEAFF

d_gene: TRBD1
abundance: .
v_gene: TRBV19
j_gene: TRBJ1-1
CDR3nt: TGTGCCAGTAGTATAGGTGGCAACAGGGGTAACACTGAAGCTTTCTTT
CDR3aa: CASSIGGNRGNTEAFF

d_gene: TRBD1
abundance: once
v_gene: TRBV6-4
j_gene: TRBJ2-3
CDR3nt: TGTGCCAGCAGTGCACCTCGGGACAGGGACCCACACACAGATACGCAGTATTTT
CDR3aa: CASSAPRDRDPHTDTQYF

d_gene: TRBD1
abundance: .
v_gene: TRBV27
j_gene: TRBJ1-6
CDR3nt: TGTGCCAGCAGTCCTGGGACAGGGGGTAATTCACCCCTCCACTTT
CDR3aa: CASSPGTGGNSPLHF

d_gene: .
abundance: .
v_gene: TRBV29-1
j_gene: TRBJ2-7
CDR3nt: TGCAGCGTTGCGAGGGACTACGAGCAGTACTTC
CDR3aa: CSVARDYEQYF

d_gene: TRBD2
abundance: few
v_gene: TRBV27
j_gene: TRBJ2-1
CDR3nt: TGTGCCAGCAGTTTCTCAGCCTGGACTAGCGGGAGGTTAGATGAGCAGTTCTTC
CDR3aa: CASSFSAWTSGRLDEQFF

d_gene: TRBD1
abundance: .
v_gene: TRBV5-4
j_gene: TRBJ2-6
CDR3nt: TGTGCCAGCAGCCCGGGACAGTCGTCTGGGGCCAACGTCCTGACTTTC
CDR3aa: CASSPGQSSGANVLTF

d_gene: TRBD2
abundance: .
v_gene: TRBV29-1
j_gene: TRBJ2-3
CDR3nt: TGCAGCGTTGAACGTATCCGACTAGCGGGAGGAGATACGCAGTATTTT
CDR3aa: CSVERIRLAGGDTQYF

d_gene: .
abundance: .
v_gene: TRBV3-1/TRBV3-2
j_gene: TRBJ1-4
CDR3nt: TGTGCCAGCAGCCAAGATCCTCGGGACAAACGCCGGCAAAAACTGTTTTTT
CDR3aa: CASSQDPRDKRRQKLFF

d_gene: .
abundance: .
v_gene: TRBV7-6
j_gene: TRBJ2-7
CDR3nt: TGTGCCAGCAGCTTAAAGTCCCCAGCGAACGAGCAGTACTTC
CDR3aa: CASSLKSPANEQYF

d_gene: .
abundance: .
v_gene: TRBV13
j_gene: TRBJ2-1
CDR3nt: TGTGCCAGCAGCTTAGGCCGAGGCAATGAGCAGTTCTTC
CDR3aa: CASSLGRGNEQFF

d_gene: TRBD1
abundance: .
v_gene: TRBV28
j_gene: TRBJ2-7
CDR3nt: TGTGCCAGCAGTTTTCCGGGGACAGGCCTCTACGAGCAGTACTTC
CDR3aa: CASSFPGTGLYEQYF

d_gene: .
abundance: .
v_gene: TRBV10-3
j_gene: TRBJ1-1
CDR3nt: TGTGCCATCAGTGAGTCGGCACAGGGACGGAACACTGAAGCTTTCTTT
CDR3aa: CAISESAQGRNTEAFF

d_gene: .
abundance: .
v_gene: TRBV5-1
j_gene: TRBJ1-3
CDR3nt: TGCGCCAGCAGGTCGAGCGTATCTGGAAACACCATATATTTT
CDR3aa: CASRSSVSGNTIYF

d_gene: TRBD2
abundance: .
v_gene: TRBV19
j_gene: TRBJ2-1
CDR3nt: TGTGCCAGTAGCCCATCTAGCGGAGCTTACAATGAGCAGTTCTTC
CDR3aa: CASSPSSGAYNEQFF

d_gene: TRBD2
abundance: .
v_gene: TRBV5-1
j_gene: TRBJ2-1
CDR3nt: TGCGCCAGCAGCCCCGGGACTAGTCGCTCCTACAATGAGCAGTTCTTC
CDR3aa: CASSPGTSRSYNEQFF

d_gene: .
abundance: .
v_gene: TRBV5-1
j_gene: TRBJ1-3
CDR3nt: TGCGCCAGCAGCTTGGCCGGGATTTCTGGAAACACCATATATTTT
CDR3aa: CASSLAGISGNTIYF

d_gene: TRBD1
abundance: .
v_gene: TRBV27
j_gene: TRBJ2-7
CDR3nt: TGTGCCAGCAGTCCGACCGGGACAGGGACTCACAAGCAGTACTTC
CDR3aa: CASSPTGTGTHKQYF

d_gene: .
abundance: .
v_gene: TRBV28
j_gene: TRBJ2-3
CDR3nt: TGTGCCAGCAGTGCAGGGTCTAGCACAGATACGCAGTATTTT
CDR3aa: CASSAGSSTDTQYF

d_gene: .
abundance: .
v_gene: TRBV6-1
j_gene: TRBJ1-2
CDR3nt: TGTGCCAGCAGTGAAGACCGCAGGGGTGGCTACACCTTC
CDR3aa: CASSEDRRGGYTF

d_gene: .
abundance: .
v_gene: TRBV10-3
j_gene: TRBJ2-1
CDR3nt: TGTGCCATCAGGGGCGAAACTAGAAGGCTTGAGCAGTTCTTC
CDR3aa: CAIRGETRRLEQFF

d_gene: .
abundance: .
v_gene: TRBV2
j_gene: TRBJ1-2
CDR3nt: TGTGCCAGCAGTTCCGAGTCCAAGTATGGCTACACCTTC
CDR3aa: CASSSESKYGYTF

d_gene: .
abundance: .
v_gene: TRBV3-1/TRBV3-2
j_gene: TRBJ1-5
CDR3nt: TGTGCCAGCAGCCTCAAGGACTCGGACAGCGAGCGGTATAGCAATCAGCCCCAGCATTTT
CDR3aa: CASSLKDSDSERYSNQPQHF

d_gene: TRBD1
abundance: .
v_gene: TRBV28
j_gene: TRBJ1-1
CDR3nt: TGTGCCAGCAGGGTTACAGGGGGTTACACTGAAGCTTTCTTT
CDR3aa: CASRVTGGYTEAFF

d_gene: .
abundance: .
v_gene: TRBV4-3
j_gene: TRBJ1-5
CDR3nt: TGCGCCAGTAGCCTGAGGCGGGGACAGCCCCAGCATTTT
CDR3aa: CASSLRRGQPQHF

d_gene: TRBD1
abundance: .
v_gene: TRBV6-5
j_gene: TRBJ1-4
CDR3nt: TGTGCCAGCTCCAGGGGGCTTGGTGAAAAACTGTTTTTT
CDR3aa: CASSRGLGEKLFF

d_gene: TRBD1
abundance: .
v_gene: TRBV30
j_gene: TRBJ2-7
CDR3nt: TGTGCCTGGAGTATCGCACAGGGACAGGTCGGCGAGCAGTACTTC
CDR3aa: CAWSIAQGQVGEQYF

d_gene: TRBD2
abundance: .
v_gene: TRBV7-3
j_gene: TRBJ2-3
CDR3nt: TGTGCCAGCAGCTCAACGGGACTAGCGACGGATACGCAGTATTTT
CDR3aa: CASSSTGLATDTQYF

d_gene: TRBD2
abundance: .
v_gene: TRBV5-1
j_gene: TRBJ2-7
CDR3nt: TGCGCCAGCAGCTTGGAGGCGGGGGGGGCCCAGTACTTC
CDR3aa: CASSLEAGGAQYF

d_gene: TRBD1
abundance: .
v_gene: TRBV30
j_gene: TRBJ1-2
CDR3nt: TGTGCCCATTCCCGGGACAGGGGAGCGAATGGCTACACCTTC
CDR3aa: CAHSRDRGANGYTF

d_gene: .
abundance: .
v_gene: TRBV5-1
j_gene: TRBJ1-5
CDR3nt: TGCGCCAGCAGCGCCGGGTCTAGCAATCAGCCCCAGCATTTT
CDR3aa: CASSAGSSNQPQHF

d_gene: TRBD2
abundance: .
v_gene: TRBV7-2
j_gene: TRBJ2-7
CDR3nt: TGTGCCAGCAGCCCGACTAGCGGGAGACGCGAGCAGTACTTC
CDR3aa: CASSPTSGRREQYF

d_gene: .
abundance: .
v_gene: TRBV5-1
j_gene: TRBJ2-7
CDR3nt: TGCGCCAGCAGCTTGGGGACGGGGTCGTATTACGAGCAGTACTTC
CDR3aa: CASSLGTGSYYEQYF

d_gene: TRBD2
abundance: .
v_gene: TRBV4-2
j_gene: TRBJ2-1
CDR3nt: TGTGCCAGCAGCCAAGATTTAGCGGGTGAGCAGTTCTTC
CDR3aa: CASSQDLAGEQFF

d_gene: TRBD1
abundance: .
v_gene: TRBV6-5
j_gene: TRBJ1-2
CDR3nt: TGTGCCAGCAGCCGGGACAGGGGGCGCGGAGGCTACACCTTC
CDR3aa: CASSRDRGRGGYTF

d_gene: .
abundance: few
v_gene: TRBV3-1/TRBV3-2
j_gene: TRBJ1-1
CDR3nt: TGTGCCAGCAGCCACAGGGGTATGAACACTGAAGCTTTCTTT
CDR3aa: CASSHRGMNTEAFF

d_gene: TRBD1
abundance: .
v_gene: TRBV5-1
j_gene: TRBJ1-4
CDR3nt: TGCGCCAGCAGCAACAGGGGCCTAGGGGATGAAAAACTGTTTTTT
CDR3aa: CASSNRGLGDEKLFF

d_gene: TRBD1
abundance: .
v_gene: TRBV18
j_gene: TRBJ2-7
CDR3nt: TGTGCCAGCTCACTAATAGGACAGGGGTACGAGCAGTACTTC
CDR3aa: CASSLIGQGYEQYF

d_gene: .
abundance: .
v_gene: TRBV30
j_gene: TRBJ1-2
CDR3nt: TGTGCCTGGAGTGTACTTGGGCCCTCTGGAGGCTACACCTTC
CDR3aa: CAWSVLGPSGGYTF

d_gene: .
abundance: .
v_gene: TRBV30
j_gene: TRBJ1-2
CDR3nt: TGTGCCTGGAGCCTGAGCTATGGCTACACCTTC
CDR3aa: CAWSLSYGYTF

d_gene: TRBD1
abundance: .
v_gene: TRBV4-1
j_gene: TRBJ1-5
CDR3nt: TGCGCCAGCAGCCAAACCGGGACAGGGAGGCATCAGCCCCAGCATTTT
CDR3aa: CASSQTGTGRHQPQHF

d_gene: .
abundance: .
v_gene: TRBV10-3
j_gene: TRBJ1-1
CDR3nt: TGTGCCATCAGTTCCGTGGCTTACACTGAAGCTTTCTTT
CDR3aa: CAISSVAYTEAFF

d_gene: .
abundance: .
v_gene: TRBV7-9
j_gene: TRBJ2-7
CDR3nt: TGTGCCAGCAGCTTACGCCTAGACTCCTACGAGCAGTACTTC
CDR3aa: CASSLRLDSYEQYF

d_gene: TRBD1
abundance: .
v_gene: TRBV5-1
j_gene: TRBJ1-1
CDR3nt: TGCGCCAGCGTAAGGGACAGATTGAACACTGAAGCTTTCTTT
CDR3aa: CASVRDRLNTEAFF

d_gene: .
abundance: .
v_gene: TRBV12-3/TRBV12-4
j_gene: TRBJ1-5
CDR3nt: TGTGCCAGCAGTTTTGGTCCAGATCAGCCCCAGCATTTT
CDR3aa: CASSFGPDQPQHF

d_gene: .
abundance: .
v_gene: TRBV19
j_gene: TRBJ1-2
CDR3nt: TGTGCCAGTAGGAAAGACTCGGCGGGCTACACCTTC
CDR3aa: CASRKDSAGYTF

d_gene: TRBD2
abundance: .
v_gene: TRBV7-2
j_gene: TRBJ2-7
CDR3nt: TGTGCCAGCCGCCAGCGGGGGGGCCGAGGGGAGCAGTACTTC
CDR3aa: CASRQRGGRGEQYF

d_gene: TRBD1
abundance: few
v_gene: TRBV7-2
j_gene: TRBJ1-6
CDR3nt: TGTGCCAGCAGCTTGCGTGGACAGGGCTATAATTCACCCCTCCACTTT
CDR3aa: CASSLRGQGYNSPLHF

d_gene: TRBD1
abundance: many
v_gene: TRBV25-1
j_gene: TRBJ2-7
CDR3nt: TGTGCCAGCAGTGGGGGCACAGGGGCCTCCTACGAGCAGTACTTC
CDR3aa: CASSGGTGASYEQYF

d_gene: .
abundance: .
v_gene: TRBV4-3
j_gene: TRBJ2-7
CDR3nt: TGCGCCAGCAGCCAAGTGGGCAACCCCTACGAGCAGTACTTC
CDR3aa: CASSQVGNPYEQYF